Sequencing of this T cell receptor beta chain was carried out in a study of beta chain features in type 1 diabetes. Reverse transcribing all isolated RNA meant expressed TCRB transcripts were sequenced. Repertoires were generated with immunoSEQ multiplex PCR, while TCRdb's copy carries only in-frame clones and drops some. Here the sample spans roughly 140,000 clones, under 60% being singletons. This clone came up a few times. The sequencing input was Tregs from blood. The clonotype comes from a man between 18 and 29 years old in good health.

Here the CDR3 DNA reads TGCGCCAGCAGCTTCGGAGGCCTAACCGGGGAGCTGTTTTTT. It specifies CASSFGGLTGELFF. This chain links TRBV5-1 with TRBJ2-2, with a possible D match to TRBD2 (5 bases). The CDR3 has 14 residues. V gave up 2 bases and J gave up 5 bases, with 10 bases separating them. Germline-derived CDR1 and CDR2 are SGHRS and YFSETQ.